This T cell receptor beta chain was documented in a study of blood T cells in healthy people across ages. The CDR3 runs 13 residues. Trimming took off 6 bases at V and 2 bases at J, with 11 bases between the two ends. There are a few counts of this clonotype. Through a sample-barcoded 5' primer and a J-beta primer mix, a second PCR was run for roughly 7 to 12 cycles. Using its own MiXCR run on the 5' RACE reads, TCRdb lists one record per CDR3 protein. There are fewer than 800,000 distinct CDR3 sequences in the sample; 45% to 50% occur only once, and around a third lies in the top ten. The receptor was isolated from a woman aged 55-69 years in good health. V is TRBV12-3 or TRBV12-4 and J is TRBJ2-7, with D unclear. Specimen: blood. The CDR3 bases are TGTGCCAGCAGCAAAACCTTACCCTACGAGCAGTACTTC. As protein: CASSKTLPYEQYF.